The present entry profiles one T cell receptor beta chain with its context. The antigen is unknown. The V gene's germline CDR1 is LGHNA and CDR2 YNFKEQ. The junction had 11 bases not matched to a gene; V was cut back by 0 bases and J by 10 bases. The CDR3 is 17 residues long. This sample is drawn from a study of T cell responses to AZD1222 COVID-19 vaccine. Repertoires were generated with immunoSEQ multiplex PCR, while TCRdb's copy carries only in-frame clones and drops some. This sample has under 95,000 clones, with more than 70% found just once. General study results and limits: Spike-wide vaccine-associated CD4 TCRs dominated at 160-218 and 743-854. Breadth and depth of Spike-specific TCRs rose after two AZD1222 doses.

Sample: peripheral blood, taken 28 days after the second AZD1222 dose. This rearrangement joins TRBV4-2 to TRBJ1-6, with 8 bases that match TRBD1. The clonotype originates from an adult who received the AZD1222 COVID-19 vaccine. This CDR3 reads CASSQDQPGGSGSPLHF. The CDR3 bases are TGTGCCAGCAGCCAAGATCAGCCAGGGGGCTCGGGGTCACCCCTCCACTTT.